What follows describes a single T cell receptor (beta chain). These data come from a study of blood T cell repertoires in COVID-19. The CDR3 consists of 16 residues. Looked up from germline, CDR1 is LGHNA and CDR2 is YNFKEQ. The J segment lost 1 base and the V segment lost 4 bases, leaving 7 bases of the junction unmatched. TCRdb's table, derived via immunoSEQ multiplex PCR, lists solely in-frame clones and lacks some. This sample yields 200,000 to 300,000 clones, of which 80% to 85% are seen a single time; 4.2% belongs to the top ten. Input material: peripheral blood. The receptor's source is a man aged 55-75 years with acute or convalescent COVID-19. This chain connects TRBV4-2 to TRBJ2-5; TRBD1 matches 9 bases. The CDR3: CASSPSGQGVQETQYF. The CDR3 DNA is TGTGCCAGCAGCCCCTCGGGACAGGGTGTCCAAGAGACCCAGTACTTC.